This T cell receptor (beta chain) came from a study of beta chain features in type 1 diabetes. Study-level results: Within the patient group, naive, central memory and Treg TCRB repertoires appeared more similar to each other than within healthy donors.

As every portion of the isolated RNA was reverse transcribed, the sequencing read expressed TCRB transcripts. Repertoires were generated with immunoSEQ multiplex PCR, while TCRdb's copy carries only in-frame clones and drops some. Of roughly 350,000 clones listed, around 10% are singletons. This CDR3 contains 15 residues. Looked up from germline, CDR1 is KGHSH and CDR2 is LQKENI. V dropped 3 bases and J dropped 6; count of bases not matched to a gene: 7. In the case of this clone: What it binds is not known.

V gene TRBV18 combines with J gene TRBJ2-2; the match to TRBD1 covers 7 bases. The specimen was naive CD4+ T cells from blood. The receptor's source is a woman aged 25 to 39 in good health. The CDR3 sequence: CASSPGQAQPGELFF. CDR3 sequence (DNA): TGTGCCAGCTCACCCGGACAGGCCCAACCCGGGGAGCTGTTTTTT.